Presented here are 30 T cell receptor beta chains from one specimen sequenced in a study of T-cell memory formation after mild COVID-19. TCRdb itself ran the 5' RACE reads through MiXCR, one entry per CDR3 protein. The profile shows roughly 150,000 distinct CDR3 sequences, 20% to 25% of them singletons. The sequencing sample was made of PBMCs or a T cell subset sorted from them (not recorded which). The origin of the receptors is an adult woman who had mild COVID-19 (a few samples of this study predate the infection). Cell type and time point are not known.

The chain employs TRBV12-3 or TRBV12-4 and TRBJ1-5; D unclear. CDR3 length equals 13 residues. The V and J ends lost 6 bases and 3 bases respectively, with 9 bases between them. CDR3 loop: CASSLHLNQPQHF. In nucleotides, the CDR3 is TGTGCCAGCAGCTTGCACCTCAATCAGCCCCAGCATTTT.

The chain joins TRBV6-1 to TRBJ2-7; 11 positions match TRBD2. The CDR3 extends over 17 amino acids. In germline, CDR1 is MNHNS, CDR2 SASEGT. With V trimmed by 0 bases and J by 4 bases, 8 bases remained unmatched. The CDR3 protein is CASSEAELAGGLYEQYF. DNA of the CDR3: TGTGCCAGCAGTGAAGCGGAGCTAGCGGGAGGACTGTACGAGCAGTACTTC.

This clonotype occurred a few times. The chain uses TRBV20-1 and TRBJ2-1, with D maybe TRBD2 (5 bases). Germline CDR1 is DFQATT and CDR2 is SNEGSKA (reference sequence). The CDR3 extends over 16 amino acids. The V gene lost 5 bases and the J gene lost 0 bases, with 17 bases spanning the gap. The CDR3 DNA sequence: TGCAGTGCTGGCCCCGAGGGAAGGAGCTCCTACAATGAGCAGTTCTTC. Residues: CSAGPEGRSSYNEQFF.

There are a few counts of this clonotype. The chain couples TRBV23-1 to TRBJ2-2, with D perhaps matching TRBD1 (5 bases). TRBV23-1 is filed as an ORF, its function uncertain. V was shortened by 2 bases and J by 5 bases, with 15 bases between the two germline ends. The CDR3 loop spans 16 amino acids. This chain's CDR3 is CASSQVVGATTGELFF. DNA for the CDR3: TGCGCCAGCAGTCAAGTCGTAGGGGCTACGACCGGGGAGCTGTTTTTT.

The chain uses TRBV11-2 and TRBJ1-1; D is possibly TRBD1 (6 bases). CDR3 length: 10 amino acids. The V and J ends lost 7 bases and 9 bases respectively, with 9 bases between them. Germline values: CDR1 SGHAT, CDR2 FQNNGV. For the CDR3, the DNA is TGTGCCAGCAAGGGACACCAAGCTTTCTTT. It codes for CASKGHQAFF.

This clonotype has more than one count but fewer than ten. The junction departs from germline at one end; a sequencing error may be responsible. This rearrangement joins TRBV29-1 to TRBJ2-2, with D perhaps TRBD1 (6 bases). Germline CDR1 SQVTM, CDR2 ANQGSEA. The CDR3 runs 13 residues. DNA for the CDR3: TGCAGCGTCCTTAACAGGGACACCGGAGAGCTGTTTTTT. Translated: CSVLNRDTGELFF.

As DNA, the CDR3 is TGCGCCAGCAGCCAAGAGCGGGATTCATACGGAGATACGCAGTATTTT. This sequence encodes CASSQERDSYGDTQYF. This rearrangement joins TRBV4-3 to TRBJ2-3; weak D call: TRBD2 (6 bases). The germline V and J ends were trimmed by 0 bases and 5 bases, with 15 bases remaining between them. CDR3 length: 16 residues. CDR1 and CDR2 from the germline V gene are LGHNA and YSLEER.

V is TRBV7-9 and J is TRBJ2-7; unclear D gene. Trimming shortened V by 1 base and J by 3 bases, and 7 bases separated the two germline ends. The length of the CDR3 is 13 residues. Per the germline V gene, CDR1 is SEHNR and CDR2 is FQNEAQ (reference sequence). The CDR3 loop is CASSLEAVYEQYF. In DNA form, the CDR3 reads TGTGCCAGCAGCTTAGAGGCAGTCTACGAGCAGTACTTC.

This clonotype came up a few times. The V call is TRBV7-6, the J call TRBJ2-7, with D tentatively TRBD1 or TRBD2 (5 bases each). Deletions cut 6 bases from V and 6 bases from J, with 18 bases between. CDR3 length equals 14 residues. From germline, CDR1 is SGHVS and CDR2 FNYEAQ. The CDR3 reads CASSPTINGAEQYF. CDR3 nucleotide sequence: TGTGCCAGCAGTCCTACGATCAACGGGGCCGAGCAGTACTTC.

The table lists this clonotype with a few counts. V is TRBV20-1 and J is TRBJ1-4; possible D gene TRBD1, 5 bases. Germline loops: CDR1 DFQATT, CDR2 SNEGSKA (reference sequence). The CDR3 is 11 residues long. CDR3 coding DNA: TGCCGCATCAGGGTTAATGAAAAACTGTTTTTT. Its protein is CRIRVNEKLFF.

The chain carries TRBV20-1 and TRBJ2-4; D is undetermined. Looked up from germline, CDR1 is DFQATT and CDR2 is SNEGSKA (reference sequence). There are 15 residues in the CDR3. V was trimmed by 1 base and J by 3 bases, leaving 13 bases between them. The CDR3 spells CSARGPGLGKNIQYF. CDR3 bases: TGCAGTGCTAGAGGCCCTGGCTTGGGCAAAAACATTCAGTACTTC.

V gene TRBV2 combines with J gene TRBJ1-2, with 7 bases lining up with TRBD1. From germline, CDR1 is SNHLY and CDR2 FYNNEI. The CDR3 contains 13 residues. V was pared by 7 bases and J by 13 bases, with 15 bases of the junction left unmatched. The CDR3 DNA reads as TGTGCCAGCACCAAAATGGGGACAGTCTTAAGCACCTTC. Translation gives CASTKMGTVLSTF. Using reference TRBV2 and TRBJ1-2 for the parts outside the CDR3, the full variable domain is EPEVTQTPSHQVTQMGQEVILRCVPISNHLYFYWYRQILGQKVEFLVSFYNNEISEKSEIFDDQFSVERPDGSNFTLKIRSTKLEDSAMYFCASTKMGTVLSTFGSGTRLTVV.

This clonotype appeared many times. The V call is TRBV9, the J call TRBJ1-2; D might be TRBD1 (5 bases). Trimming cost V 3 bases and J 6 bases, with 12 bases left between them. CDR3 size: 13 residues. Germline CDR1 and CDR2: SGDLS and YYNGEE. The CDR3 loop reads CASSGLGVHGYTF. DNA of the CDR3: TGTGCCAGCAGCGGACTAGGGGTACATGGCTACACCTTC.

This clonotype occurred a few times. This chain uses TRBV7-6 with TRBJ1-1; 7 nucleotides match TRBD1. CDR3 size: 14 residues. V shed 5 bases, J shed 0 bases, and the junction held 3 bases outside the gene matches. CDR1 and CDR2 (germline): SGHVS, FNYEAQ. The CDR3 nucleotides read TGTGCCAGCAGCAAAGGACAGGTGAACACTGAAGCTTTCTTT. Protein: CASSKGQVNTEAFF.

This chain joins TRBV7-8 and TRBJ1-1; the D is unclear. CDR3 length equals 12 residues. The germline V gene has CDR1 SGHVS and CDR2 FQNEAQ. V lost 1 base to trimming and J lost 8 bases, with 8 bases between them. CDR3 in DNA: TGTGCCAGCAGCTTAGTTAGTAAAGAAGCTTTCTTT. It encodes CASSLVSKEAFF.

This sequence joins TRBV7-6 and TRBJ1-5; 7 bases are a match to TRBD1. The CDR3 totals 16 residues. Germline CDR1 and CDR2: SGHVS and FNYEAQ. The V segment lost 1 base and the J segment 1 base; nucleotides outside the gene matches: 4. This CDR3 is CASSLVAGGSNQPQHF. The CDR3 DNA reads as TGTGCCAGCAGCTTAGTTGCAGGGGGGAGCAATCAGCCCCAGCATTTT. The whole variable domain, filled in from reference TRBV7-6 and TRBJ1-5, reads GAGVSQSPRYKVTKRGQDVALRCDPISGHVSLYWYRQALGQGPEFLTYFNYEAQQDKSGLPNDRFSAERPEGSISTLTIQRTEQRDSAMYRCASSLVAGGSNQPQHFGDGTRLSIL.

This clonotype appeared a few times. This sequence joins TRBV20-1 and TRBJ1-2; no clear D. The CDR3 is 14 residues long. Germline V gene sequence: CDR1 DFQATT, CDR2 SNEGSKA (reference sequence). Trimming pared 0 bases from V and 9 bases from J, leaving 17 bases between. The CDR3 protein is CSARDQRSDISYTF. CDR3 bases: TGCAGTGCTAGAGATCAAAGATCCGATATCAGCTACACCTTC.

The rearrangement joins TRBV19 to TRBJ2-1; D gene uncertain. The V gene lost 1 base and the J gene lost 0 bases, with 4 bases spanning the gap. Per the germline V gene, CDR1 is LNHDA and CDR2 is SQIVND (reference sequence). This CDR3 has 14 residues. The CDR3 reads CASSIASSYNEQFF. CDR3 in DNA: TGTGCCAGTAGTATAGCCAGCTCCTACAATGAGCAGTTCTTC. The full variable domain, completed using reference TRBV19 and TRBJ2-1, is DGGITQSPKYLFRKEGQNVTLSCEQNLNHDAMYWYRQDPGQGLRLIYYSQIVNDFQKGDIAEGYSVSREKKESFPLTVTSAQKNPTAFYLCASSIASSYNEQFFGPGTRLTVL.

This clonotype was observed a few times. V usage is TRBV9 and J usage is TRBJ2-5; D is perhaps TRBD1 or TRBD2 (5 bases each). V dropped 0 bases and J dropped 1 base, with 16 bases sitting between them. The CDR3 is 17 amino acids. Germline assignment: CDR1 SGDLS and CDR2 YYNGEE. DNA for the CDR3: TGTGCCAGCAGCGTAGCTGGGACCCACGGGCCCCAAGAGACCCAGTACTTC. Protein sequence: CASSVAGTHGPQETQYF.

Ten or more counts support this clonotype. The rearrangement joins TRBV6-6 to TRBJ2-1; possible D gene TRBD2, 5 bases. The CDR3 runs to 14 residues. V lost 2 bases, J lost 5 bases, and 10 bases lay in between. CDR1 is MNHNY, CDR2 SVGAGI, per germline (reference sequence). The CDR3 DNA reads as TGTGCCAGCAGTTACCGGGGATGGGACAATGAGCAGTTCTTC. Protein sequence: CASSYRGWDNEQFF.

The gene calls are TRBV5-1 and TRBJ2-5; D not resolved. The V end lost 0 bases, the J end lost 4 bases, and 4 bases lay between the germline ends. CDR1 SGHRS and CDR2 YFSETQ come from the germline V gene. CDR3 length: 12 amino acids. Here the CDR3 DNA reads TGCGCCAGCAGCTTGGTTGGAGAGACCCAGTACTTC. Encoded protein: CASSLVGETQYF.

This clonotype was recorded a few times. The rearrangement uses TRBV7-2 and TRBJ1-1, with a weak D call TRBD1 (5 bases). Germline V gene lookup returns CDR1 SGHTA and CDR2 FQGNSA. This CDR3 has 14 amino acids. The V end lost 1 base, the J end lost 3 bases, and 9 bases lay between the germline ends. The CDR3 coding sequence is TGTGCCAGCAGCTTAGACGGGACCCACACTGAAGCTTTCTTT. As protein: CASSLDGTHTEAFF.

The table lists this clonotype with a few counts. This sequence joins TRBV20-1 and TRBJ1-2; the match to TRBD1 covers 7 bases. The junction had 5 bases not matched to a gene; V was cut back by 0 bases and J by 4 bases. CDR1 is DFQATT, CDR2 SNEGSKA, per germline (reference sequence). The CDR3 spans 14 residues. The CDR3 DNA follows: TGCAGTGCTAGAGATTTGGACAGGCCCTATGGCTACACCTTC. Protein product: CSARDLDRPYGYTF.

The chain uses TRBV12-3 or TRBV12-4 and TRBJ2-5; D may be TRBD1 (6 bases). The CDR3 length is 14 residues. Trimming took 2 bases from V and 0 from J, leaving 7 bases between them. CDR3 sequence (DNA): TGTGCCAGCAGTTTAAGGGGGTACCAAGAGACCCAGTACTTC. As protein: CASSLRGYQETQYF.

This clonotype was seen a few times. CDR3 sequence: CATMEGTSWETQYF. The CDR3 DNA reads as TGTGCCACCATGGAGGGGACTAGCTGGGAGACCCAGTACTTC. This rearrangement joins TRBV6-2 or TRBV6-3 to TRBJ2-5; TRBD2 matches at 9 bases. The J segment lost 5 bases and the V segment lost 10 bases, leaving 11 bases of the junction unmatched. CDR3 size: 14 residues. Germline V gene sequence: CDR1 MNHEY, CDR2 SVGEGT.

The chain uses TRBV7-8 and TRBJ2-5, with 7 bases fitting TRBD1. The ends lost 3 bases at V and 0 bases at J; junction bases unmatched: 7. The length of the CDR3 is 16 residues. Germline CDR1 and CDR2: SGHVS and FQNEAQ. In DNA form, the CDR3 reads TGTGCCAGCAGCTTCCGGGACAGACCGTACCAAGAGACCCAGTACTTC. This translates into CASSFRDRPYQETQYF. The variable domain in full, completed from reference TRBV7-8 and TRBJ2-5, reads GAGVSQSPRYKVAKRGQDVALRCDPISGHVSLFWYQQALGQGPEFLTYFQNEAQLDKSGLPSDRFFAERPEGSVSTLKIQRTQQEDSAVYLCASSFRDRPYQETQYFGPGTRLLVL.

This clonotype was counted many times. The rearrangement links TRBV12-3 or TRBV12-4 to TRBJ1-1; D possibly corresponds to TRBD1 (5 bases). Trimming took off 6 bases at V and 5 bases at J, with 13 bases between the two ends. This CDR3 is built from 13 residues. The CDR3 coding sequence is TGTGCCAGCAGCTTATCGGGGGGAACTGAAGCTTTCTTT. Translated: CASSLSGGTEAFF.

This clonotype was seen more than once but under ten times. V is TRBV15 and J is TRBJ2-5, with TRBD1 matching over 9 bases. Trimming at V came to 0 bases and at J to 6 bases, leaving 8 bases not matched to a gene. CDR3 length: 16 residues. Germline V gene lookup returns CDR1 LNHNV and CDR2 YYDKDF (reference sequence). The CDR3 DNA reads TGTGCCACCAGCAGAGAGCTGTCACAGGGGGCCAAGACCCAGTACTTC. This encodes CATSRELSQGAKTQYF.

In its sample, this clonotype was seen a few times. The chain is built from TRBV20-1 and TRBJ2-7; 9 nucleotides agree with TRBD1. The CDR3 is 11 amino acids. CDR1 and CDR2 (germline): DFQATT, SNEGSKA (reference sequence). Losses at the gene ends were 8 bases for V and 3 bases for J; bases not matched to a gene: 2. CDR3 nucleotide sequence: TGCAGTCAGGACAGGGGCTACGAGCAGTACTTC. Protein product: CSQDRGYEQYF.

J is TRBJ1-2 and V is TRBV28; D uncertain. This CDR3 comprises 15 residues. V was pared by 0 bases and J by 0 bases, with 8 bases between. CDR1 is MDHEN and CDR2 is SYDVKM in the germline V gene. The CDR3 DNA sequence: TGTGCCAGCAGTTTATGGGACGGCGCTAACTATGGCTACACCTTC. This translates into CASSLWDGANYGYTF.